Shown below are 5 T cell receptor beta chains from a single sample sequenced in a study of blood T cells in healthy people across ages. Together with a sample-barcoded 5' primer, a J-beta primer mix was included in a second PCR lasting roughly 6 to 12 cycles. Each CDR3 protein is one row after TCRdb ran MiXCR on the 5' RACE reads. The table has some 1.1 million distinct CDR3 sequences, roughly two fifths seen once. The sequencing sample was made of blood. The source of these receptors is a man aged 18 to 29 in good health.

The rearrangement joins TRBV6-1 to TRBJ1-5; D is undetermined. CDR3 length: 13 amino acids. V was clipped by 8 bases and J by 3 bases, with 11 bases between them. Germline V gene data show CDR1 as MNHNS and CDR2 as SASEGT. CDR3 region: CASHSEYNQPQHF. For the CDR3, the DNA is TGTGCCAGCCATAGTGAATACAATCAGCCCCAGCATTTT.

This CDR3 reads CAISETFITRKAPPIQYF. The CDR3 coding sequence is TGTGCCATCAGTGAGACGTTCATAACCCGAAAGGCGCCGCCGATTCAGTACTTC. V gene TRBV10-3 combines with J gene TRBJ2-4; no definite D call. CDR1 is ENHRY, CDR2 SYGVKD, per germline. The CDR3 has 18 residues. V dropped 2 bases and J dropped 10 bases, with 27 bases sitting between them.

This chain uses TRBV27 with TRBJ1-2; no reliable D call. The V end was cut by 2 bases, the J end by 0 bases, with 7 bases between. Germline CDR1 reads MNHEY; CDR2 reads SMNVEV (reference sequence). This CDR3 has 14 amino acids. The CDR3 region is CASSLRGTNYGYTF. Written as DNA, the CDR3 is TGTGCCAGCAGTTTACGGGGAACTAACTATGGCTACACCTTC.

This clonotype was seen many times. V usage is TRBV7-2 and J usage is TRBJ2-5; TRBD2 matches 8 bases. Trimming cost V 5 bases and J 2 bases; bases outside gene matches: 4. Germline V lookup: CDR1 SGHTA, CDR2 FQGNSA. The CDR3 length is 14 residues. CDR3 amino acids: CASSTSSGQETQYF. CDR3 coding DNA: TGTGCCAGCAGCACCTCTAGCGGGCAAGAGACCCAGTACTTC.

The genes are TRBV7-2 and TRBJ2-7; D uncertain. CDR3 size: 14 residues. The V end lost 1 base, the J end lost 0 bases, and 7 bases lay between the germline ends. CDR1 is SGHTA and CDR2 is FQGNSA in the germline V gene. The CDR3 coding sequence is TGTGCCAGCAGCTTAGATGCCAGCTCCTACGAGCAGTACTTC. Translating it yields CASSLDASSYEQYF.